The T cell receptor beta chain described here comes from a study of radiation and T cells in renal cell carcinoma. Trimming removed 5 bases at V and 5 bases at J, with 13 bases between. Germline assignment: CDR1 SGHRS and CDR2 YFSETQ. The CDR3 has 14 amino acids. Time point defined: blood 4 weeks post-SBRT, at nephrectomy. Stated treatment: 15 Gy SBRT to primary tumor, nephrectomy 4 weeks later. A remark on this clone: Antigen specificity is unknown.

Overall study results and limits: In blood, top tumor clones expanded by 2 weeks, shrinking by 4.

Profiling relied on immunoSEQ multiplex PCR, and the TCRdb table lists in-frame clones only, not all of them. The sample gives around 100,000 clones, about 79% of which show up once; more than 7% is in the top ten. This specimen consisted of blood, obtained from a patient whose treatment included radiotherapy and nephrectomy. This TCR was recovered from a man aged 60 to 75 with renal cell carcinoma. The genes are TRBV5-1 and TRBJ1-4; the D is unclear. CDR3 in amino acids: CASREAPTNEKLFF. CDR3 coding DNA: TGCGCCAGCAGAGAGGCTCCCACGAATGAAAAACTGTTTTTT.